This T cell receptor (beta chain) was retrieved from a study of breast tumors, draining lymph nodes, adjacent tissues. Broader study findings: Tumor and nontumor repertoires were significantly more similar in luminal-like than in basal-like breast cancer. Tumor repertoires ranked between lymph nodes and nontumor tissue in diversity, with V and J gene preferences. Data fit most tumor T cells coming from lymph node, expanding in tumor. Tumor T cell lymph node origin was a supported hypothesis, not proven.

Concerning this clonotype itself: Its antigen is still unknown.

TCRdb reprocessed the multiplex PCR reads via MiXCR and lists one record per CDR3 protein. Seen here are about 15,000 distinct CDR3 sequences, 55% to 75% observed once, and the top ten hold approximately 20%. The source material was tumor-adjacent breast tissue. The TCR comes from a female donor with breast cancer. Some clones in this sample may be carry-over from other donors' samples.

The CDR3 DNA reads as TGCAGTGCTAGAGATGTCAGGGTGGTCACCGGGGAGCTGTTTTTT. Protein product: CSARDVRVVTGELFF. This chain links TRBV20-1 with TRBJ2-2; weak D call: TRBD1 (5 bases). The V end was cut by 0 bases, the J end by 4 bases, with 12 bases between. Per germline, CDR1 DFQATT and CDR2 SNEGSKA (reference sequence). The CDR3 totals 15 residues.